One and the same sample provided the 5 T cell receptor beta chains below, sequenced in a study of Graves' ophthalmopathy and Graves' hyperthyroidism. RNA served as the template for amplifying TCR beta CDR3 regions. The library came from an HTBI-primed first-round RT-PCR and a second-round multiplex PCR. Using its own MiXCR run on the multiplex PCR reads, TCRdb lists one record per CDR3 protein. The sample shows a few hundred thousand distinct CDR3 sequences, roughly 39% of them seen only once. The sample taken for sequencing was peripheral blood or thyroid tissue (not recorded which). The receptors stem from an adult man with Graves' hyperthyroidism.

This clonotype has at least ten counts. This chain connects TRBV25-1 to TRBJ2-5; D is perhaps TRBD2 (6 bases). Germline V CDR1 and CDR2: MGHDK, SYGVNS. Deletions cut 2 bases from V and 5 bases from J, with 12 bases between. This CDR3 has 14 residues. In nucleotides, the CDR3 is TGTGCCAGCAGTGAAGGGGAGGAGCTTGAGACCCAGTACTTC. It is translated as CASSEGEELETQYF.

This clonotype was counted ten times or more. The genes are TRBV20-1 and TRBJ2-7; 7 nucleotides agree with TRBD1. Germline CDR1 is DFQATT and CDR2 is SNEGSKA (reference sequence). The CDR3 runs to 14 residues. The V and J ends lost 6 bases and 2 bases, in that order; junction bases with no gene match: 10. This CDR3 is CSAYGTANPYEQYF. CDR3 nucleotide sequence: TGCAGTGCCTATGGGACAGCGAACCCCTACGAGCAGTACTTC.

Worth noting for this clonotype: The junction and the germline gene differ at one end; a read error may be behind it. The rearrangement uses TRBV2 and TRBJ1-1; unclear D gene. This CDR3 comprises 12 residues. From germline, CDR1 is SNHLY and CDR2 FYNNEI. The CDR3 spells CACSLLNTEAFF. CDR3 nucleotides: TGTGCCTGCAGTCTGCTGAACACCGAAGCTTTCTTT.

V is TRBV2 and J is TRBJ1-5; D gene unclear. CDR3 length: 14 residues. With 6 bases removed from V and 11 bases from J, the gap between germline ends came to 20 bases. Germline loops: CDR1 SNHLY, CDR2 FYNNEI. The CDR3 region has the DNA TGTGCCAGCAGAGAACGGAGAAACCAAGAGACCCAGCATTTT. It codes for CASRERRNQETQHF.

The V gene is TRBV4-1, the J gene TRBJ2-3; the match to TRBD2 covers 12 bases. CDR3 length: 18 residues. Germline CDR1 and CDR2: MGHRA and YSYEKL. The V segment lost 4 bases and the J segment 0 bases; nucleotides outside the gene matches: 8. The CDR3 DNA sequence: TGCGCCAGCAGCCTTACTAGCGGGGGGACCCTAAGCACAGATACGCAGTATTTT. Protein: CASSLTSGGTLSTDTQYF.